Below, 29 T cell receptor beta chains from the same sample are listed, as sequenced in a study of long-term antiretroviral therapy in people with HIV. Version v3.0 of the immunoSEQ assay was performed at survey level. The assay was immunoSEQ multiplex PCR, and TCRdb's table has in-frame clones only and misses some. The repertoire includes tens of thousands of clones, roughly 96% of them detected once, and around 3% sits in the top ten. The source was unsorted PBMCs, collected 3.7 years after starting antiretroviral therapy. Receptors were obtained from a woman aged 45-65 years with HIV.

V gene TRBV14 combines with J gene TRBJ1-1; D gene unclear. This CDR3 spans 13 amino acids. V lost 2 bases and J lost 5, with 9 bases in between. Germline lookup yields CDR1 SGHDN and CDR2 FVKESK. CDR3 in amino acids: CASSQYLRTEAFF. In nucleotides, the CDR3 is TGTGCCAGCAGCCAATATTTGCGGACTGAAGCTTTCTTT. The entire variable domain, with the rest obtained from reference TRBV14 and TRBJ1-1, is as follows: EAGVTQFPSHSVIEKGQTVTLRCDPISGHDNLYWYRRVMGKEIKFLLHFVKESKQDESGMPNNRFLAERTGGTYSTLKVQPAELEDSGVYFCASSQYLRTEAFFGQGTRLTVV.

This rearrangement joins TRBV5-6 to TRBJ1-3; a weak D match, TRBD1 (5 bases). Trimming pared 4 bases from V and 4 bases from J, leaving 15 bases between. This CDR3 is 15 amino acids long. CDR1 is SGHDT, CDR2 YYEEEE, per germline. The CDR3 bases are TGTGCCAGCAGCCTCAGGCAGGGCGGGGGAAACACCATATATTTT. Its translation is CASSLRQGGGNTIYF. Full variable domain (missing parts from reference TRBV5-6 and TRBJ1-3): DAGVTQSPTHLIKTRGQQVTLRCSPKSGHDTVSWYQQALGQGPQFIFQYYEEEERQRGNFPDRFSGHQFPNYSSELNVNALLLGDSALYLCASSLRQGGGNTIYFGEGSWLTVV.

This clone was recorded only once. The CDR3 DNA reads TGTGCTAGTGGTTTGCCGAAAGGGCCAGATACGCAGTATTTT. Translated: CASGLPKGPDTQYF. The chain links TRBV12-5 to TRBJ2-3; no definite D call. The CDR3 has 14 residues. Germline CDR1 reads LGHNT; CDR2 reads FRNRAP. V was cut by 2 bases and J by 4 bases, with 10 bases left in between.

The genes are TRBV29-1 and TRBJ2-1; 8 bases are a match to TRBD2. J was trimmed by 5 bases and V by 1 base; bases with no gene match: 13. This CDR3 region has 17 residues. CDR1 and CDR2 (germline): SQVTM, ANQGSEA. The CDR3 loop reads CSVEGRAGGVLHNEQFF. CDR3 nucleotides: TGCAGCGTTGAAGGGAGGGCGGGGGGCGTGTTACACAATGAGCAGTTCTTC.

V and J are TRBV2 and TRBJ1-1; D gene uncertain. V lost 1 base, J lost 0 bases, and 9 bases lay in between. The length of the CDR3 is 15 residues. Germline V lookup: CDR1 SNHLY, CDR2 FYNNEI. For the CDR3, the DNA is TGTGCCAGCAGTGAAGTTTCAGGAATGAACACTGAAGCTTTCTTT. Its translation: CASSEVSGMNTEAFF.

The chain joins TRBV6-6 to TRBJ1-3; D is perhaps TRBD1 (5 bases). From germline, CDR1 is MNHNY and CDR2 SVGAGI (reference sequence). The length of the CDR3 is 15 residues. The V end was cut by 5 bases, the J end by 0 bases, with 11 bases between. The CDR3 sequence is CASSPQGHSGNTIYF. CDR3 DNA sequence: TGTGCCAGCAGTCCCCAGGGCCACTCTGGAAACACCATATATTTT.

The CDR3 reads CASSLSNPRYQETQYF. In nucleotides, the CDR3 is TGTGCCAGCAGTTTATCAAATCCCCGGTACCAAGAGACCCAGTACTTC. V and J are TRBV27 and TRBJ2-5; D ambiguous. This CDR3 spans 16 amino acids. Germline values: CDR1 MNHEY, CDR2 SMNVEV (reference sequence). V was trimmed by 0 bases and J by 0 bases, leaving 11 bases between them.

This rearrangement joins TRBV27 to TRBJ2-5; 8 bases match TRBD1. CDR3 length: 10 residues. In germline, CDR1 is MNHEY, CDR2 SMNVEV (reference sequence). V lost 8 bases to trimming and J lost 14 bases; unmatched junction nucleotides: 7. CDR3 nucleotides: TGTGCCAGCGGGGGGACAGGCCTTTACTTC. As protein: CASGGTGLYF.

This clone was seen more than once but under ten times. The chain joins TRBV7-9 to TRBJ2-1, with TRBD2 matching over 7 bases. The CDR3 length is 16 residues. Germline V CDR1 and CDR2: SEHNR, FQNEAQ (reference sequence). The J segment lost 8 bases and the V segment lost 5 bases, leaving 15 bases of the junction unmatched. The CDR3 loop reads CASSPVTGGFFDEQFF. Here the CDR3 DNA reads TGTGCCAGCAGCCCCGTCACGGGGGGATTCTTCGATGAGCAGTTCTTC.

This rearrangement joins TRBV5-1 to TRBJ1-1; D is uncertain. This CDR3 is 14 amino acids long. V was clipped by 1 base and J by 3 bases, with 10 bases between them. CDR1 and CDR2 (germline): SGHRS, YFSETQ. CDR3 in amino acids: CASSLTESDTEAFF. In DNA, the CDR3 is TGCGCCAGCAGCTTGACGGAGTCGGACACTGAAGCTTTCTTT.

This chain uses TRBV7-9 with TRBJ1-4, with a tentative D call TRBD1 (5 bases). V lost 1 base, J lost 7 bases, and 10 bases lay in between. The length of the CDR3 is 14 residues. From germline, CDR1 is SEHNR and CDR2 FQNEAQ (reference sequence). CDR3 residues: CASSLGGGREKLFF. The CDR3 DNA sequence: TGTGCCAGCAGCTTAGGGGGGGGACGTGAAAAACTGTTTTTT. The entire variable domain, with the rest obtained from reference TRBV7-9 and TRBJ1-4, is as follows: DTGVSQNPRHKITKRGQNVTFRCDPISEHNRLYWYRQTLGQGPEFLTYFQNEAQLEKSRLLSDRFSAERPKGSFSTLEIQRTEQGDSAMYLCASSLGGGREKLFFGSGTQLSVL.

The chain has TRBV10-3 and TRBJ1-2, with 8 bases aligning to TRBD1. CDR1 is ENHRY, CDR2 SYGVKD, per germline. The CDR3 sequence is 15 residues long. V gave up 9 bases and J gave up 3 bases; unmatched junction bases: 12. CDR3: CAMTGDANYHYGYTF. DNA of the CDR3: TGTGCCATGACAGGGGATGCCAACTACCACTATGGCTACACCTTC.

The chain carries TRBV5-4 and TRBJ2-2; D remains unclear. In germline, CDR1 is SGHNT, CDR2 YYREEE (reference sequence). V was cut by 1 base and J by 2 bases, with 0 bases left in between. The CDR3 spans 12 residues. CDR3 sequence: CASSLNTGELFF. CDR3 sequence (DNA): TGTGCCAGCAGCTTGAACACCGGGGAGCTGTTTTTT.

The V gene is TRBV30, the J gene TRBJ2-3, with D maybe TRBD2 (5 bases). CDR1 GTSNPN and CDR2 SVGIG come from the germline V gene (reference sequence). Trimming removed 4 bases from V and 6 bases from J, with 23 bases in between. The length of the CDR3 is 16 residues. This CDR3 reads CAWMGDASSGVDTQYF. In DNA, the CDR3 is TGTGCCTGGATGGGAGACGCAAGCTCCGGTGTGGATACGCAGTATTTT.

In its sample, this clone was seen once. J is TRBJ2-6 and V is TRBV5-6; D unresolved. The V gene lost 4 bases and the J gene lost 1 base, with 9 bases spanning the gap. The germline V gene has CDR1 SGHDT and CDR2 YYEEEE. The CDR3 has 15 amino acids. The CDR3 DNA follows: TGTGCCAGCAGCCGATCTGGTTCTGGGGCCAACGTCCTGACTTTC. This encodes CASSRSGSGANVLTF. Based on the CDR3 plus reference TRBV5-6 and TRBJ2-6, the full variable domain is DAGVTQSPTHLIKTRGQQVTLRCSPKSGHDTVSWYQQALGQGPQFIFQYYEEEERQRGNFPDRFSGHQFPNYSSELNVNALLLGDSALYLCASSRSGSGANVLTFGAGSRLTVL.

The rearrangement joins TRBV10-3 to TRBJ2-3; 11 bases map to TRBD2. V gave up 4 bases and J gave up 0 bases; unmatched junction bases: 12. CDR1 is ENHRY and CDR2 is SYGVKD in the germline V gene. There are 19 residues in the CDR3. The CDR3 region is CAISVELAGGSTSTDTQYF. The CDR3 DNA reads as TGTGCCATCAGTGTGGAGCTAGCGGGGGGCTCCACTAGCACAGATACGCAGTATTTT.

The CDR3 coding sequence is TGTGCCAGCAGCCCGGGAGGGCTAGCGCCGAAAGAGACCCAGTACTTC. Protein product: CASSPGGLAPKETQYF. The J gene is TRBJ2-5, the V gene TRBV11-3; 8 bases align to TRBD2. The junction had 11 bases not matched to a gene; V was cut back by 5 bases and J by 3 bases. The germline gives CDR1 SGHNT, CDR2 YENEEA. This CDR3 has 16 residues. Complete variable domain (other parts from reference TRBV11-3 and TRBJ2-5): EAGVVQSPRYKIIEKKQPVAFWCNPISGHNTLYWYLQNLGQGPELLIRYENEEAVDDSQLPKDRFSAERLKGVDSTLKIQPAELGDSAVYLCASSPGGLAPKETQYFGPGTRLLVL.

The CDR3 sequence is CASTSSGNTGELFF. As DNA, the CDR3 is TGTGCCAGCACTTCTAGCGGTAACACCGGGGAGCTGTTTTTT. The chain couples TRBV2 to TRBJ2-2; 7 bases fit TRBD2. CDR3 length: 14 amino acids. J gave up 2 bases and V 7 bases, and 4 bases lay outside the gene matches. Germline lookup yields CDR1 SNHLY and CDR2 FYNNEI.

V is TRBV11-3 and J is TRBJ2-2, with D possibly called TRBD1 or TRBD2 (6 bases each). Trimming removed 7 bases from V and 7 bases from J, with 22 bases in between. The CDR3 consists of 16 residues. The germline V gene has CDR1 SGHNT and CDR2 YENEEA. The CDR3 DNA follows: TGTGCCAGCACCACGTCTAGGGGGGCCGACGGCGGGGAGCTGTTTTTT. Protein sequence: CASTTSRGADGGELFF.

The V gene is TRBV7-9, the J gene TRBJ1-5; D perhaps matches TRBD1 (5 bases). Germline assignment: CDR1 SEHNR and CDR2 FQNEAQ (reference sequence). V lost 4 bases, J lost 5 bases, and 18 bases lay in between. The CDR3 sequence is 16 residues long. The CDR3 coding sequence is TGTGCCAGCAGCTCTCTACCGGCAGGGACGGATCAGCCCCAGCATTTT. Translating it yields CASSSLPAGTDQPQHF.

The V gene is TRBV5-1, the J gene TRBJ1-3; TRBD1 is a possible D gene (6 bases). CDR3 length equals 15 residues. V lost 5 bases, J lost 1 base, and 13 bases lay in between. Germline V gives CDR1 SGHRS, CDR2 YFSETQ. CDR3 sequence (DNA): TGCGCCAGCAGGGAAACCACAGGGTCTGGAAACACCATATATTTT. Its translation is CASRETTGSGNTIYF. Complete variable domain (other parts from reference TRBV5-1 and TRBJ1-3): KAGVTQTPRYLIKTRGQQVTLSCSPISGHRSVSWYQQTPGQGLQFLFEYFSETQRNKGNFPGRFSGRQFSNSRSEMNVSTLELGDSALYLCASRETTGSGNTIYFGEGSWLTVV.

This chain links TRBV9 with TRBJ1-2, with D perhaps matching TRBD1 (5 bases). V was clipped by 2 bases and J by 5 bases, with 22 bases between them. CDR3 length equals 17 residues. Germline values: CDR1 SGDLS, CDR2 YYNGEE. The CDR3 DNA reads TGTGCCAGCAGCGTTCATCTAGGGGAGAGTTCTTGGTATGGCTACACCTTC. Protein: CASSVHLGESSWYGYTF.

The chain employs TRBV19 and TRBJ1-6, with 8 nucleotides matching TRBD1. The CDR3 is made up of 14 amino acids. Germline V gene sequence: CDR1 LNHDA, CDR2 SQIVND (reference sequence). V trimming: 10 bases; J trimming: 9 bases; junction bases outside the gene matches: 11. The CDR3 reads CATRLRGLGSPLHF. Here the CDR3 DNA reads TGTGCCACCCGGCTCAGGGGGCTCGGTTCACCCCTCCACTTT.

This clone was counted only a few times. The gene calls are TRBV19 and TRBJ1-5, with 9 bases lining up with TRBD1. The ends lost 8 bases at V and 0 bases at J; junction bases unmatched: 8. CDR1 and CDR2 (germline): LNHDA, SQIVND (reference sequence). This CDR3 comprises 16 residues. The CDR3 DNA sequence: TGTGCCAGTTCAAGAACAGGGGGCCGTAGCAATCAGCCCCAGCATTTT. Residues: CASSRTGGRSNQPQHF.

V usage is TRBV6-6 and J usage is TRBJ1-1; D call uncertain. The V end lost 0 bases, the J end lost 10 bases, and 6 bases lay between the germline ends. Germline CDR1 reads MNHNY; CDR2 reads SVGAGI (reference sequence). This CDR3 spans 11 amino acids. CDR3 residues: CASSYSNRAFF. The CDR3 bases are TGTGCCAGCAGTTACTCGAATCGAGCTTTCTTT.

This clone was seen only once. This sequence joins TRBV5-4 and TRBJ2-1; tentative D call: TRBD2 (7 bases). Trimming took off 4 bases at V and 4 bases at J, with 15 bases between the two ends. Per germline, CDR1 SGHNT and CDR2 YYREEE (reference sequence). The CDR3 spans 15 residues. Here the CDR3 DNA reads TGTGCCAGCAGCCCCAGGGGAGGGGGTTACAATGAGCAGTTCTTC. Protein: CASSPRGGGYNEQFF.

V gene TRBV7-8 combines with J gene TRBJ1-4; a possible D gene is TRBD1 (6 bases). CDR1 and CDR2 from the germline V gene are SGHVS and FQNEAQ. V was shortened by 5 bases and J by 8 bases, with 24 bases between the two germline ends. The CDR3 consists of 17 residues. The CDR3 DNA is TGTGCCAGCAGCCATCTAAGGGGGGCCAGGGGTAAAGAAAAACTGTTTTTT. Its translation: CASSHLRGARGKEKLFF.

This clone was seen a handful of times. V and J are TRBV19 and TRBJ1-2, with 8 bases aligning to TRBD1. V lost 5 bases, J lost 8 bases, and 7 bases stayed unmatched. Germline V CDR1 and CDR2: LNHDA, SQIVND (reference sequence). The CDR3 has 13 residues. The CDR3 bases are TGTGCCAGTAGTGCCGGACAGGGAGAAGGCTACACCTTC. Its translation: CASSAGQGEGYTF.

The V gene is TRBV30, the J gene TRBJ2-1; the D gene is possibly TRBD1 (5 bases). CDR1 is GTSNPN, CDR2 SVGIG, per germline (reference sequence). The CDR3 covers 14 residues. Trimming took off 3 bases at V and 8 bases at J, with 17 bases between the two ends. The CDR3 DNA reads as TGTGCCTGGAGCAACAGGCTTCAGGGTGATGAGCAGTTCTTC. Its translation: CAWSNRLQGDEQFF.